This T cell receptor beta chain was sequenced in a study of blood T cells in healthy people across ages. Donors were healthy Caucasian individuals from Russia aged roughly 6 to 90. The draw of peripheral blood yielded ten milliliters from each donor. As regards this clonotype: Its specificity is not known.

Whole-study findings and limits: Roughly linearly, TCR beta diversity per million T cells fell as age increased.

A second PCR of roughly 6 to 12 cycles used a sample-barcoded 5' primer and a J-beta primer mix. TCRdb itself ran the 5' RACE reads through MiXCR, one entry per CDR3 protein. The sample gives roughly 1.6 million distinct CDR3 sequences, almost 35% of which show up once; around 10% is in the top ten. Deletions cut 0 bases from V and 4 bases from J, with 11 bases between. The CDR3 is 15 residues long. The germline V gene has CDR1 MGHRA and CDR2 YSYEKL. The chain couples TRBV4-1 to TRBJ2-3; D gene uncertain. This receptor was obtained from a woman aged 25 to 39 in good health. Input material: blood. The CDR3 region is CASSQDRISADTQYF. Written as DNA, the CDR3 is TGCGCCAGCAGCCAAGATCGGATAAGCGCAGATACGCAGTATTTT.